This T cell receptor beta chain stems from a study of blood T cell repertoires in COVID-19 (dated by TCRdb to about 2020). About the study as a whole: Collaborator samples came from the United States, Italy and Spain and covered acute and convalescent phases of COVID-19. The sample metadata nearly always contained a de-identified subject ID, COVID-19 status, age in years and sex. The prospective study material was composed of cDNA or gDNA derived from T cells, B-cell-depleted T cells, or PBMCs. Deeply sampled blood TCRbeta repertoires from subjects exposed to, actively infected with, or recovered from COVID-19 were included in the dataset. Samples came from the ongoing ImmuneRACE study (first 160 participants) plus 1,254 subjects from 6 global collaborators. The repertoires were released in a freely available public database intended as a resource for research on the immune response to SARS-CoV-2. HLA class I and class II types, where available, came from metadata supplied by the sample provider rather than from assay-based typing. The paper's findings and limits, for the study overall: The quantity of clinical and demographic metadata differed by source and by participant and was supplied without curation.

The germline V gene (reference sequence) gives CDR1 as LGHDT and CDR2 as YNNKEL. The CDR3, from cysteine to phenylalanine, totals 13 residues. Only CDR3 DNA is held: 39 bases, read in frame from base 1. V and J are truncated by 2 bases and 9 bases respectively, leaving an intervening sequence of 8 bases. TCRbeta CDR3 regions were amplified from genomic DNA by means of the immunoSEQ Assay, a bias-controlled multiplex PCR. As for the original processing: Within the assay, amplification of reference gene primers was used to estimate how many nucleated cells each sample contained. To quantify the absolute abundance of each unique TCRbeta CDR3 rearrangement, sequence reads were collapsed and filtered. For each sample, productive Simpson clonality was calculated as the square root of Simpson's diversity index across productive rearrangements. TCRdb took over this immuneACCESS table, retaining in-frame rearrangements with V and J assigned. Such tables are incomplete; in checked studies, under half of the missing clones stem from an unresolved V gene, and the remainder is unexplained. V, J and clone size are taken as reported in that table, and D and trimming were inferred from the DNA itself. Across this sample there are about 250,000 clones, with roughly 85% seen only once. The ten most abundant clones make up 5% to 7.5% of the sample.

This clone came up a few times. Its cognate antigen has yet to be identified. Base qualities are not at hand, and no much larger clone is one base apart. Other nucleotide sequences in the sample specify the same CDR3. Participants in the prospective study were enrolled through a virtual design, were aged roughly 18 to 100 years, and lived in 24 United States geographic areas. To assign participants to cohorts, the prospective study relied on clinical history that participants themselves reported in a screening survey and a study questionnaire. Exposed participants had been in contact, within 2 weeks of entering the study, with a person who had a PCR-confirmed or clinician-diagnosed case of COVID-19. In the prospective study, mobile phlebotomists collected whole blood, serum and a nasopharyngeal or oropharyngeal swab from each participant. Participants in the prospective study had the option to provide additional blood draws and questionnaires over a roughly two-month period. Blood samples from the prospective study were shipped frozen or at room temperature prior to DNA extraction.

The receptor chain draws on TRBV3-1 (or the pseudogene TRBV3-2) and TRBJ1-6; TRBD1 is a weak D gene call, 5 bases matching. The sequenced sample consisted of PBMCs or T cells enriched from blood (not recorded which). The receptor was derived from a woman aged 50 to 65 who had been exposed to COVID-19. The CDR3 here reads CASSQQGGSPLHF. In nucleotides, the sequence is TGTGCCAGCAGCCAACAGGGAGGTTCACCCCTCCACTTT.